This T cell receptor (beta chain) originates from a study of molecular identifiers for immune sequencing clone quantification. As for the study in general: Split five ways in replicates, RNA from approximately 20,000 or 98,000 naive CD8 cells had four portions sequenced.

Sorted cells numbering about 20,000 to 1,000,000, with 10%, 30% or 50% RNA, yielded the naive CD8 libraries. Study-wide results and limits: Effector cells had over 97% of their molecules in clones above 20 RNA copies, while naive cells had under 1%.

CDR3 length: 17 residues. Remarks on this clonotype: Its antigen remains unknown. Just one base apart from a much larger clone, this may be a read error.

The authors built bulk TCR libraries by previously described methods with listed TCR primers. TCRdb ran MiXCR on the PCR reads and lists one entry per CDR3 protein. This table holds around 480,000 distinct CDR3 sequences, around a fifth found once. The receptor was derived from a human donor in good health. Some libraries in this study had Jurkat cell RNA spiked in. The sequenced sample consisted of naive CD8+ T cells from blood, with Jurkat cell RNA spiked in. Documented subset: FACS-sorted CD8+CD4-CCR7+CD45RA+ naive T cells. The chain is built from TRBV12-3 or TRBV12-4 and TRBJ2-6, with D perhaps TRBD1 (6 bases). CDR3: CASSVQDSSSGANVPTF. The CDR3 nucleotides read TGTGCCAGCAGCGTCCAGGACAGCAGCTCTGGGGCCAACGTCCCGACTTTC.